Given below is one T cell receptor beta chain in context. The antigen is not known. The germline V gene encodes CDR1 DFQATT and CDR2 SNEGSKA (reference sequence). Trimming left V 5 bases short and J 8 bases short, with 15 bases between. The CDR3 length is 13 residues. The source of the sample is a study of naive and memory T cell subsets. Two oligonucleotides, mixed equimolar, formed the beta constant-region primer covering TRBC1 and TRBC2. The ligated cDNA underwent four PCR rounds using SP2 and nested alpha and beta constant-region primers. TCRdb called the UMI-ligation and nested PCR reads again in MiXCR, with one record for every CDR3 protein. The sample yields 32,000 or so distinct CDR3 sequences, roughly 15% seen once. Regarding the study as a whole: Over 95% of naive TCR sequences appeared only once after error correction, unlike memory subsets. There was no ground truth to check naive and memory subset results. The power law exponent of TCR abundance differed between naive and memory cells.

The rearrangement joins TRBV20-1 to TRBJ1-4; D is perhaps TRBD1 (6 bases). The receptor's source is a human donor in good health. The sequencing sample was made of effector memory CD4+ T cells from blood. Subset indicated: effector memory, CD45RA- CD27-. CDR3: CSAYKDSGEKLFF. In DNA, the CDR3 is TGCAGTGCTTACAAGGACAGCGGAGAAAAACTGTTTTTT.